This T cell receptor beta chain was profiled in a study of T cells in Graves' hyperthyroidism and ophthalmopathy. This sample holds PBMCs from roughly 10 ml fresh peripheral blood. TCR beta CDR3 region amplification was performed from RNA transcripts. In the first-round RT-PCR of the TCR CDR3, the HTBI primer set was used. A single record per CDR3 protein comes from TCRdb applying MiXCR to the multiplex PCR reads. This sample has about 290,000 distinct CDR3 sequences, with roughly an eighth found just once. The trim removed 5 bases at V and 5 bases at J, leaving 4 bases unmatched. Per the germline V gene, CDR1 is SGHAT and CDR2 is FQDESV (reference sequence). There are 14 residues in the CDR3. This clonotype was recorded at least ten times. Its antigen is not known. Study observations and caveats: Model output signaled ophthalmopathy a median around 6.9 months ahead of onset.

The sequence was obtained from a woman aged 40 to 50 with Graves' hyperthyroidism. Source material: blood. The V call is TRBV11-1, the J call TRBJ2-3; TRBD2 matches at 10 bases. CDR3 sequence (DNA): TGTGCCAGCAGCCGAGCGGGAGGGCGAGATACGCAGTATTTT. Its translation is CASSRAGGRDTQYF.